This T cell receptor (beta chain) was identified during a study of T cell changes during pregnancy in multiple sclerosis. Assay used: immunoSEQ multiplex PCR; TCRdb lists only in-frame clones, some missing. Of approximately 130,000 clones in the sample, 90% to 98% are singletons; the top ten hold roughly 0.45%. The specimen was peripheral blood, collected after pregnancy. The sequence derives from a female donor with multiple sclerosis, enrolled in a pregnancy study.

The CDR3 bases are TGTGCCAGCAAGAAGACAGGGCCTGGAAACACCATATATTTT. The encoded protein is CASKKTGPGNTIYF. This chain uses TRBV6-1 with TRBJ1-3, with 7 nucleotides matching TRBD1. With V trimmed by 7 bases and J by 2 bases, 5 bases remained unmatched. The germline V gene has CDR1 MNHNS and CDR2 SASEGT. This CDR3 spans 14 amino acids.